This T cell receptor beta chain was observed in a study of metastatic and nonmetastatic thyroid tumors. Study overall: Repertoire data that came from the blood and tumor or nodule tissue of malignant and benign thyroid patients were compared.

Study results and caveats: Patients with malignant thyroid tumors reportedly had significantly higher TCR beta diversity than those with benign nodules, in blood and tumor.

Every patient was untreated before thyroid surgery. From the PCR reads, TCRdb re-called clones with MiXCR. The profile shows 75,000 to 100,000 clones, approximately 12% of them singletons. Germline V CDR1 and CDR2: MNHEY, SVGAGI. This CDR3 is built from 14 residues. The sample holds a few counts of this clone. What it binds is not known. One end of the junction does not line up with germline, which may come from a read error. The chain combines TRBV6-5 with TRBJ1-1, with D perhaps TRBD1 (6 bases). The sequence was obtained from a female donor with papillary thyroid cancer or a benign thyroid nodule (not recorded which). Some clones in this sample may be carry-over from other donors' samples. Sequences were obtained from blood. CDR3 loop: CASSYVRGNTEAFF. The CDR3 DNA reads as TGCGCCAGCAGTTATGTCAGGGGGAACACTGAAGCTTTCTTT.